The 32 T cell receptor beta chains listed next were all sequenced from one sample in a study of cytomegalovirus exposure and HLA in healthy donors. The primer mix had 60 Vbeta and 13 Jbeta primers. Sequenced by immunoSEQ multiplex PCR; TCRdb stores in-frame clones only, minus some. The repertoire holds approximately 190,000 clones, with 75% to 90% as singletons. The sequencing input was PBMCs. The receptors stem from a woman between 18 and 30 years old in good health and CMV-seronegative.

CDR3 in amino acids: CASSRETGAGETQYF. DNA of the CDR3: TGTGCCAGCAGCAGGGAGACAGGGGCCGGAGAGACCCAGTACTTC. V gene TRBV5-6 combines with J gene TRBJ2-5, with 8 bases identical to TRBD1. V was pared by 4 bases and J by 4 bases, with 9 bases of the junction left unmatched. This CDR3 has 15 residues. CDR1 and CDR2 from the germline V gene are SGHDT and YYEEEE.

To note about this clone: This same CDR3 is encoded by further DNA sequences in the sample. V is TRBV10-2 and J is TRBJ2-1, with D possibly matching TRBD2 (6 bases). This CDR3 is 15 amino acids long. Trimming cost V 2 bases and J 6 bases, with 14 bases left between them. Germline CDR1 reads WSHSY; CDR2 reads SAAADI. The CDR3 loop is CASSEGLAGINEQFF. CDR3 DNA: TGCGCCAGCAGTGAGGGACTGGCGGGAATCAATGAGCAGTTCTTC.

The chain employs TRBV7-8 and TRBJ2-7, with D unclear. The CDR3 totals 12 residues. V was shortened by 5 bases and J by 6 bases, with 11 bases between the two germline ends. The germline V gene encodes CDR1 SGHVS and CDR2 FQNEAQ. Here the CDR3 reads CASSPPSVEQYF. The CDR3 coding sequence is TGTGCCAGCAGCCCCCCTTCCGTCGAGCAGTACTTC.

The CDR3 DNA sequence: TGTGCCAGCAGCTTCGGAGGGTTGGGCGGGGGGGCAAACATTCAGTACTTC. Translation gives CASSFGGLGGGANIQYF. The gene calls are TRBV7-9 and TRBJ2-4; 9 positions agree with TRBD2. The CDR3 consists of 17 residues. The V gene's germline CDR1 is SEHNR and CDR2 FQNEAQ (reference sequence). The junction had 12 bases not matched to a gene; V was cut back by 3 bases and J by 6 bases.

The chain uses TRBV6-6 and TRBJ2-3; maybe TRBD2 (5 bases). The CDR3 spans 16 residues. Germline V gene sequence: CDR1 MNHNY, CDR2 SVGAGI (reference sequence). V was trimmed by 7 bases and J by 0 bases, leaving 17 bases between them. The CDR3 reads CASTGLLDSSTDTQYF. CDR3 nucleotide sequence: TGTGCCAGCACCGGACTCCTCGATTCTAGCACAGATACGCAGTATTTT.

V and J are TRBV5-6 and TRBJ2-2; 12 bases are a match to TRBD2. The CDR3 spans 16 residues. CDR1 and CDR2 from the germline V gene are SGHDT and YYEEEE. V shed 3 bases and J 1 base; nucleotides not matched to a gene: 1. CDR3 loop: CASSWGLAGNTGELFF. The CDR3 DNA reads TGTGCCAGCAGCTGGGGACTAGCGGGGAACACCGGGGAGCTGTTTTTT.

The rearrangement joins TRBV15 to TRBJ2-2; 7 bases align to TRBD2. Per germline, CDR1 LNHNV and CDR2 YYDKDF (reference sequence). V dropped 6 bases and J dropped 6; count of bases not matched to a gene: 7. CDR3 length: 14 amino acids. The CDR3 DNA sequence: TGTGCCACCAGAAGGGCGGGGGTCTCCGGGGAGCTGTTTTTT. The encoded protein is CATRRAGVSGELFF.

V usage is TRBV2 and J usage is TRBJ2-7; D gene uncertain. Germline V gene sequence: CDR1 SNHLY, CDR2 FYNNEI. V was cut by 1 base and J by 3 bases, with 4 bases left in between. The CDR3 runs to 12 residues. This CDR3 is CASSEVLYEQYF. The CDR3 DNA follows: TGTGCCAGCAGTGAAGTTCTCTACGAGCAGTACTTC.

The chain employs TRBV5-4 and TRBJ1-1; TRBD1 agrees at 7 bases. The V segment lost 6 bases and the J segment 3 bases; nucleotides outside the gene matches: 8. The germline V gene encodes CDR1 SGHNT and CDR2 YYREEE (reference sequence). This CDR3 is 14 amino acids long. In nucleotides, the CDR3 is TGTGCCAGCAATCTTAGGGGGCTGGACACTGAAGCTTTCTTT. This translates into CASNLRGLDTEAFF.

On this clone itself: The same CDR3 can be traced to other DNA sequences in this sample. This chain joins TRBV6-6 and TRBJ2-2, with 13 bases that match TRBD2. V was clipped by 9 bases and J by 4 bases; unmatched bases: 2. The CDR3 loop spans 14 amino acids. CDR1 is MNHNY and CDR2 is SVGAGI in the germline V gene (reference sequence). CDR3 sequence (DNA): TGTGCCAGTCGGACTAGCGGGGGCACCGGGGAGCTGTTTTTT. The encoded protein is CASRTSGGTGELFF.

The chain has TRBV5-6 and TRBJ2-7; TRBD1 matches 7 bases. V was clipped by 4 bases and J by 3 bases; unmatched bases: 10. CDR3 length: 15 amino acids. CDR1 is SGHDT, CDR2 YYEEEE, per germline. The CDR3 loop reads CASSERTGLNYEQYF. The CDR3, as DNA: TGTGCCAGCAGCGAGAGGACAGGCCTAAACTACGAGCAGTACTTC.

In its sample, this clone was seen a few times. This chain connects TRBV7-9 to TRBJ2-1, with D possibly TRBD1 on 6 matching bases. CDR3 length equals 16 residues. V was shortened by 1 base and J by 2 bases, with 12 bases between the two germline ends. Per germline, CDR1 SEHNR and CDR2 FQNEAQ (reference sequence). CDR3 nucleotide sequence: TGTGCCAGCAGCTTAGTAGAGGGGGAAGCCTACAATGAGCAGTTCTTC. Translation: CASSLVEGEAYNEQFF.

J is TRBJ1-3 and V is TRBV4-2; a possible D gene is TRBD1 (6 bases). The CDR3 has 17 residues. Germline V CDR1 and CDR2: LGHNA, YNFKEQ. The V and J ends lost 2 bases and 2 bases respectively, with 16 bases between them. CDR3 sequence reads: CASSQKVDSVAGNTIYF. The CDR3 nucleotides are TGTGCCAGCAGCCAAAAAGTGGACAGTGTGGCTGGAAACACCATATATTTT.

The gene calls are TRBV18 and TRBJ2-2; TRBD2 aligns across 8 bases. The ends lost 1 base at V and 5 bases at J; junction bases unmatched: 6. In germline, CDR1 is KGHSH, CDR2 LQKENI. The length of the CDR3 is 16 residues. This CDR3 is CASSPQSAGGTGELFF. The CDR3 DNA is TGTGCCAGCTCACCACAATCGGCGGGAGGTACCGGGGAGCTGTTTTTT.

This clone was found a few times. The chain uses TRBV20-1 and TRBJ1-1, with D perhaps matching TRBD1 (5 bases). In germline, CDR1 is DFQATT, CDR2 SNEGSKA (reference sequence). The CDR3 runs 11 residues. CDR3 residues: CSARGYTEAFF. The CDR3 DNA follows: TGCAGCGCTCGGGGGTACACTGAAGCTTTCTTT.

The chain has TRBV7-9 and TRBJ1-3; D is undetermined. Germline V lookup: CDR1 SEHNR, CDR2 FQNEAQ (reference sequence). The CDR3 spans 15 residues. Trimming cost V 3 bases and J 0 bases, with 9 bases left between them. This CDR3 is CASSLAGYSGNTIYF. The DNA of the CDR3 is TGTGCCAGCAGCTTGGCGGGGTACTCTGGAAACACCATATATTTT.

The rearrangement links TRBV28 to TRBJ2-3, with D possibly TRBD2 on 6 matching bases. Trimming took 2 bases from V and 0 from J, leaving 12 bases between them. The CDR3 length is 16 residues. CDR1 is MDHEN, CDR2 SYDVKM, per germline. CDR3 coding DNA: TGTGCCAGCAGTTTACCGGGACTTGTCAGCACAGATACGCAGTATTTT. Its protein product is CASSLPGLVSTDTQYF. Supplemented by reference TRBV28 and TRBJ2-3, the full variable domain reads DVKVTQSSRYLVKRTGEKVFLECVQDMDHENMFWYRQDPGLGLRLIYFSYDVKMKEKGDIPEGYSVSREKKERFSLILESASTNQTSMYLCASSLPGLVSTDTQYFGPGTRLTVL.

This clone was seen a few times. This chain connects TRBV5-1 to TRBJ1-2, with D perhaps TRBD1 (6 bases). Trimming shortened V by 2 bases and J by 6 bases, and 11 bases separated the two germline ends. The CDR3 has 13 residues. The germline V gene encodes CDR1 SGHRS and CDR2 YFSETQ. The CDR3 sequence: CASSFSQGDGYTF. For the CDR3, the DNA is TGCGCCAGCAGCTTCTCACAGGGCGATGGCTACACCTTC.

This chain's CDR3 is CASSPYVGPALHF. CDR3 nucleotides: TGTGCCAGCAGCCCTTATGTGGGGCCGGCCCTCCACTTT. V and J are TRBV5-6 and TRBJ1-6, with TRBD1 as a possible D gene (5 bases). The V end was cut by 4 bases, the J end by 14 bases, with 16 bases between. The CDR3 extends over 13 amino acids. CDR1 SGHDT and CDR2 YYEEEE come from the germline V gene.

The rearrangement joins TRBV7-9 to TRBJ2-7, with TRBD2 identical over 7 bases. This CDR3 is 14 amino acids long. V trimming: 3 bases; J trimming: 6 bases; junction bases outside the gene matches: 8. Germline V CDR1 and CDR2: SEHNR, FQNEAQ (reference sequence). CDR3 in amino acids: CASSFGGDRGEQYF. Written as DNA, the CDR3 is TGTGCCAGCAGCTTTGGGGGGGACCGGGGCGAGCAGTACTTC.

The gene calls are TRBV5-1 and TRBJ2-1, with TRBD2 matching over 9 bases. Germline V gene lookup returns CDR1 SGHRS and CDR2 YFSETQ. The CDR3 consists of 14 residues. V gave up 3 bases and J gave up 5 bases; unmatched junction bases: 3. The CDR3 DNA reads TGCGCCAGCAGCTCGTTAGCGGGGGACAATGAGCAGTTCTTC. It codes for CASSSLAGDNEQFF.

The chain employs TRBV27 and TRBJ1-4; 9 nucleotides align to TRBD1. V trimming: 4 bases; J trimming: 8 bases; junction bases outside the gene matches: 5. CDR1 is MNHEY and CDR2 is SMNVEV in the germline V gene (reference sequence). The CDR3 contains 14 residues. CDR3 protein: CASSSLGTGEKLFF. For the CDR3, the DNA is TGTGCCAGCAGTTCGCTCGGGACAGGGGAAAAACTGTTTTTT.

The chain has TRBV27 and TRBJ1-2; D may be TRBD1 (6 bases). Per germline, CDR1 MNHEY and CDR2 SMNVEV (reference sequence). CDR3 size: 14 residues. V was clipped by 5 bases and J by 3 bases, with 13 bases between them. The CDR3, as DNA: TGTGCCAGCAGTCCCGGGGGGCCCTACTATGGCTACACCTTC. Translated, it gives CASSPGGPYYGYTF.

This rearrangement joins TRBV9 to TRBJ1-6; tentatively, D is TRBD1 (5 bases). The CDR3 covers 12 residues. Germline-derived CDR1 and CDR2 are SGDLS and YYNGEE. Trimming shortened V by 4 bases and J by 10 bases, and 9 bases separated the two germline ends. The CDR3 DNA reads as TGTGCCAGCAGCCCCACAGGCTCACCCCTCCACTTT. The encoded protein is CASSPTGSPLHF.

The V and J genes are TRBV7-2 and TRBJ2-7, with D possibly being TRBD2 (6 bases). Germline CDR1 SGHTA, CDR2 FQGNSA. V was clipped by 1 base and J by 0 bases, with 13 bases between them. This CDR3 has 16 residues. The CDR3 DNA reads as TGTGCCAGCAGCTTAGGGGCGGGATGGAGCTCCTACGAGCAGTACTTC. It yields the protein CASSLGAGWSSYEQYF. Supplemented by reference TRBV7-2 and TRBJ2-7, the full variable domain reads GAGVSQSPSNKVTEKGKDVELRCDPISGHTALYWYRQSLGQGLEFLIYFQGNSAPDKSGLPSDRFSAERTGGSVSTLTIQRTQQEDSAVYLCASSLGAGWSSYEQYFGPGTRLTVT.

This clone was found a few times. CDR3 loop: CASSWGPNQPQHF. The DNA for the CDR3 is TGTGCCAGTAGTTGGGGCCCGAATCAGCCCCAGCATTTT. The chain combines TRBV19 with TRBJ1-5; possible D gene TRBD1, 5 bases. CDR3 length: 13 residues. Per germline, CDR1 LNHDA and CDR2 SQIVND (reference sequence). The ends were cut back, 5 bases at V and 4 bases at J, with 9 bases in the middle. The full variable domain, in which reference TRBV19 and TRBJ1-5 provide the parts outside the CDR3, is DGGITQSPKYLFRKEGQNVTLSCEQNLNHDAMYWYRQDPGQGLRLIYYSQIVNDFQKGDIAEGYSVSREKKESFPLTVTSAQKNPTAFYLCASSWGPNQPQHFGDGTRLSIL.

J is TRBJ1-1 and V is TRBV28; TRBD1 might be the D (5 bases). This CDR3 is 14 amino acids long. Between the trimmed V and J ends, which lost 8 bases and 4 bases, there was a span of 17 bases. The germline CDR1 and CDR2 sequences are MDHEN and SYDVKM. As DNA, the CDR3 is TGTGCCAGCCGGGCCCGGCAGGGCGGCACTGAAGCTTTCTTT. The encoded protein is CASRARQGGTEAFF.

CDR3 nucleotide sequence: TGTGCCAGCAGCCCCGGACAGGGATCCACTGAAGCTTTCTTT. Residues: CASSPGQGSTEAFF. V is TRBV5-6 and J is TRBJ1-1; the match to TRBD1 covers 8 bases. Germline lookup yields CDR1 SGHDT and CDR2 YYEEEE. CDR3 length equals 14 residues. V was pared by 4 bases and J by 4 bases, with 6 bases of the junction left unmatched. Complete variable domain (other parts from reference TRBV5-6 and TRBJ1-1): DAGVTQSPTHLIKTRGQQVTLRCSPKSGHDTVSWYQQALGQGPQFIFQYYEEEERQRGNFPDRFSGHQFPNYSSELNVNALLLGDSALYLCASSPGQGSTEAFFGQGTRLTVV.

This rearrangement joins TRBV7-2 to TRBJ2-6, with TRBD2 as a possible D gene (5 bases). The V gene lost 5 bases and the J gene lost 3 bases, with 20 bases spanning the gap. The germline V gene has CDR1 SGHTA and CDR2 FQGNSA. The CDR3 loop spans 18 amino acids. CDR3 sequence: CASSQTANGAGGANVLTF. The CDR3 coding sequence is TGTGCCAGCAGCCAGACCGCTAACGGCGCGGGTGGGGCCAACGTCCTGACTTTC.

The chain couples TRBV14 to TRBJ1-1; D remains ambiguous. Germline CDR1 and CDR2: SGHDN and FVKESK. This CDR3 has 13 residues. Trimming left V 3 bases short and J 3 bases short, with 8 bases between. The CDR3 is CASSHDTYTEAFF. The DNA for the CDR3 is TGTGCCAGCAGCCACGACACTTACACTGAAGCTTTCTTT.

The rearrangement uses TRBV10-1 and TRBJ2-7; no clear D. The V end lost 2 bases, the J end lost 1 base, and 9 bases lay between the germline ends. CDR1 WNHNN and CDR2 SYGVQD come from the germline V gene (reference sequence). This CDR3 spans 14 amino acids. CDR3 residues: CASSEGPGSYEQYF. For the CDR3, the DNA is TGCGCCAGCAGTGAGGGTCCGGGTTCCTACGAGCAGTACTTC.

The table lists this clone with a count of one. The chain employs TRBV5-1 and TRBJ2-1; 9 bases map to TRBD2. This CDR3 has 16 residues. CDR1 and CDR2 (germline): SGHRS, YFSETQ. With 4 bases clipped from V and 4 bases from J, the junction kept 9 bases outside the gene matches. CDR3 loop: CASSPDSGRGYNEQFF. The CDR3 nucleotides are TGCGCCAGCAGCCCGGATAGCGGGAGAGGGTACAATGAGCAGTTCTTC.